A single sample gave rise to the 18 T cell receptor beta chains below, sequenced in a study of early T cells in non-severe SARS-CoV-2 infection. TCRdb re-analysed the 5' RACE reads in MiXCR, keeping a single row per CDR3 protein. The repertoire has around 52,000 distinct CDR3 sequences, over 10% of them found once; the top ten carry roughly 3.1%. The sample taken for sequencing was whole blood. These TCRs come from an adult who was a healthcare worker with PCR-confirmed SARS-CoV-2 infection or an uninfected control (not recorded which).

This clonotype was counted a few times. The chain joins TRBV29-1 to TRBJ1-1; no definite D call. The CDR3 totals 12 residues. V was cut by 7 bases and J by 7 bases, with 16 bases left in between. CDR1 and CDR2 from the germline V gene are SQVTM and ANQGSEA. CDR3 residues: CSATTIGDEAFF. The CDR3 coding sequence is TGCAGCGCCACAACAATCGGTGATGAAGCTTTCTTT.

V gene TRBV5-1 combines with J gene TRBJ2-7, with no clear D. V lost 3 bases, J lost 5 bases, and 12 bases lay in between. Looked up from germline, CDR1 is SGHRS and CDR2 is YFSETQ. The CDR3 is 13 residues long. Here the CDR3 reads CASSSITTDEQYF. The CDR3 bases are TGCGCCAGCAGCTCGATCACAACGGACGAGCAGTACTTC.

This clonotype has just a few counts. V is TRBV11-2 and J is TRBJ2-7, with TRBD1 identical over 7 bases. The CDR3 is 15 residues long. With 1 base clipped from V and 0 bases from J, the junction kept 3 bases outside the gene matches. Germline CDR1 reads SGHAT; CDR2 reads FQNNGV. CDR3: CASSLGRDSSYEQYF. CDR3 in DNA: TGTGCCAGCAGCTTAGGCCGGGACAGCTCCTACGAGCAGTACTTC. The complete variable domain, with remaining parts taken from reference TRBV11-2 and TRBJ2-7, reads EAGVAQSPRYKIIEKRQSVAFWCNPISGHATLYWYQQILGQGPKLLIQFQNNGVVDDSQLPKDRFSAERLKGVDSTLKIQPAKLEDSAVYLCASSLGRDSSYEQYFGPGTRLTVT.

This clonotype has ten or more counts. The CDR3 nucleotides read TGTGCCAGCAGCCGAGGGCAGGGCGCGGGTGGAAACACCATATATTTT. Translation: CASSRGQGAGGNTIYF. This chain uses TRBV25-1 with TRBJ1-3; a weak D match, TRBD1 (5 bases). CDR3 size: 16 residues. Trimming took off 6 bases at V and 3 bases at J, with 18 bases between the two ends. Germline values: CDR1 MGHDK, CDR2 SYGVNS.

To note about this clonotype: This may come from a read error, since a much larger clone is one base off. The J gene is TRBJ2-3, the V gene TRBV12-3 or TRBV12-4, with unresolved D. The germline V and J ends were trimmed by 3 bases and 4 bases, with 14 bases remaining between them. CDR3 length: 15 amino acids. In DNA form, the CDR3 reads TGTGCCAGCAGTTTCAACATGCATAGCTCAGATACGCAGTATTTT. It yields the protein CASSFNMHSSDTQYF.

This chain uses TRBV12-3 or TRBV12-4 with TRBJ2-3; the match to TRBD2 covers 8 bases. This CDR3 comprises 18 residues. The V and J ends lost 7 bases and 3 bases, in that order; junction bases with no gene match: 18. The CDR3 loop reads CASTRGTGGGFVTDTQYF. The DNA for the CDR3 is TGTGCCAGCACCCGCGGAACCGGGGGGGGTTTTGTGACAGATACGCAGTATTTT.

J is TRBJ2-2 and V is TRBV7-2; D is uncertain. V was clipped by 3 bases and J by 4 bases, with 12 bases between them. CDR1 SGHTA and CDR2 FQGNSA come from the germline V gene. The CDR3 has 15 residues. The CDR3 DNA reads TGTGCCAGCAGCTTTGCGCAGAGCCTCACCGGGGAGCTGTTTTTT. It translates to CASSFAQSLTGELFF.

This clonotype was counted at least ten times. The chain has TRBV3-1 and TRBJ2-7; D unclear. Trimming took off 0 bases at V and 3 bases at J, with 12 bases between the two ends. The CDR3 totals 15 residues. The germline gives CDR1 LGHDT, CDR2 YNNKEL (reference sequence). The CDR3 coding sequence is TGTGCCAGCAGCCAAGACCTTTCGGACCTCTACGAGCAGTACTTC. It is translated as CASSQDLSDLYEQYF.

The V gene is TRBV10-3, the J gene TRBJ2-5; no clear D. The V end lost 3 bases, the J end lost 3 bases, and 5 bases lay between the germline ends. The CDR3 is made up of 12 amino acids. Germline V gene lookup returns CDR1 ENHRY and CDR2 SYGVKD. CDR3 amino acids: CAISEREETQYF. The CDR3 DNA follows: TGTGCCATCAGTGAAAGGGAAGAGACCCAGTACTTC.

This clonotype was seen at least ten times. The chain couples TRBV7-9 to TRBJ2-5; no definite D call. Looked up from germline, CDR1 is SEHNR and CDR2 is FQNEAQ (reference sequence). The CDR3 contains 12 residues. The germline V and J ends were trimmed by 0 bases and 5 bases, with 4 bases remaining between them. The CDR3 region is CASSLAMETQYF. The CDR3, as DNA: TGTGCCAGCAGCTTAGCCATGGAGACCCAGTACTTC.

This clonotype was recorded many times. This chain links TRBV14 with TRBJ1-6; unclear D gene. Trimming removed 1 base at V and 10 bases at J, with 11 bases between. Per the germline V gene, CDR1 is SGHDN and CDR2 is FVKESK. CDR3 length: 14 amino acids. CDR3 region: CASSQGRVWSPLHF. In nucleotides, the CDR3 is TGTGCCAGCAGCCAAGGGAGGGTGTGGTCACCCCTCCACTTT.

At least ten counts were recorded for this clonotype. The chain recombines TRBV5-1 with TRBJ2-5; tentatively, D is TRBD2 (6 bases). V dropped 0 bases and J dropped 6 bases, with 12 bases sitting between them. This CDR3 is 14 amino acids long. Germline values: CDR1 SGHRS, CDR2 YFSETQ. The CDR3 spells CASSLEPAGKTQYF. In nucleotides, the CDR3 is TGCGCCAGCAGCTTGGAGCCGGCGGGGAAGACCCAGTACTTC. The variable domain in full, completed from reference TRBV5-1 and TRBJ2-5, reads KAGVTQTPRYLIKTRGQQVTLSCSPISGHRSVSWYQQTPGQGLQFLFEYFSETQRNKGNFPGRFSGRQFSNSRSEMNVSTLELGDSALYLCASSLEPAGKTQYFGPGTRLLVL.

This clonotype came up many times. The J gene is TRBJ1-4, the V gene TRBV27; 9 nucleotides agree with TRBD1. With 6 bases clipped from V and 4 bases from J, the junction kept 3 bases outside the gene matches. The germline CDR1 and CDR2 sequences are MNHEY and SMNVEV (reference sequence). The CDR3 runs 14 residues. CDR3 nucleotide sequence: TGTGCCAGCAGCCGGACAGGGGATAATGAAAAACTGTTTTTT. Residues: CASSRTGDNEKLFF.

V is TRBV28 and J is TRBJ2-7; 10 bases map to TRBD2. The CDR3 runs to 14 residues. The trim removed 7 bases at V and 0 bases at J, leaving 3 bases unmatched. Per the germline V gene, CDR1 is MDHEN and CDR2 is SYDVKM. CDR3 protein: CASKAGGLSYEQYF. The CDR3 DNA reads as TGTGCCAGCAAAGCGGGGGGGCTCTCCTACGAGCAGTACTTC. Supplemented by reference TRBV28 and TRBJ2-7, the full variable domain reads DVKVTQSSRYLVKRTGEKVFLECVQDMDHENMFWYRQDPGLGLRLIYFSYDVKMKEKGDIPEGYSVSREKKERFSLILESASTNQTSMYLCASKAGGLSYEQYFGPGTRLTVT.

This clonotype was seen ten or more times. The chain uses TRBV7-3 and TRBJ2-1, with 8 bases that match TRBD1. The V gene's germline CDR1 is SGHTA and CDR2 FQGTGA. The CDR3 runs to 13 residues. V lost 5 bases and J lost 9; bases outside the gene matches: 6. CDR3: CASSATGGGEQFF. CDR3 bases: TGTGCCAGCAGCGCTACAGGGGGAGGTGAGCAGTTCTTC. Variable domain in full (rest from reference TRBV7-3 and TRBJ2-1): GAGVSQTPSNKVTEKGKYVELRCDPISGHTALYWYRQSLGQGPEFLIYFQGTGAADDSGLPNDRFFAVRPEGSVSTLKIQRTERGDSAVYLCASSATGGGEQFFGPGTRLTVL.

The chain uses TRBV5-1 and TRBJ2-1; D is ambiguous. Trimming left V 0 bases short and J 7 bases short, with 11 bases between. Germline CDR1 reads SGHRS; CDR2 reads YFSETQ. The CDR3 sequence is 14 residues long. CDR3 residues: CASSLASARNEQFF. CDR3 bases: TGCGCCAGCAGCTTGGCGTCAGCGAGAAATGAGCAGTTCTTC.

This clonotype occurred many times. This chain links TRBV27 with TRBJ2-4; D is undetermined. CDR1 and CDR2 from the germline V gene are MNHEY and SMNVEV (reference sequence). The V gene lost 3 bases and the J gene lost 4 bases, with 10 bases spanning the gap. This CDR3 region has 14 residues. DNA of the CDR3: TGTGCCAGCAGTTTGTTACAGCAGAAAAACATTCAGTACTTC. The encoded protein is CASSLLQQKNIQYF.

This clonotype has ten or more counts. The chain recombines TRBV11-3 with TRBJ2-1; maybe TRBD2 (6 bases). The V end was cut by 4 bases, the J end by 1 base, with 11 bases between. This CDR3 has 15 residues. The germline CDR1 and CDR2 sequences are SGHNT and YENEEA. CDR3 DNA: TGTGCCAGCAGCTCTAGGAGGGCGTCCTACAATGAGCAGTTCTTC. Encoded protein: CASSSRRASYNEQFF.